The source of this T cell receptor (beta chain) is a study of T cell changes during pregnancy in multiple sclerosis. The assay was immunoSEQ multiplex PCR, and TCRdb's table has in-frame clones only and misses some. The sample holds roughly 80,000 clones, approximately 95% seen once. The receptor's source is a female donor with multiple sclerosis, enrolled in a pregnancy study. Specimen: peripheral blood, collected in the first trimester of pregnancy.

CDR3 loop: CASSLSRADTEAFF. The CDR3 coding sequence is TGTGCCAGCTCACTGTCCAGGGCTGACACTGAAGCTTTCTTT. The gene calls are TRBV18 and TRBJ1-1; perhaps TRBD1 as D (5 bases). Trimming shortened V by 4 bases and J by 3 bases, and 12 bases separated the two germline ends. The CDR3 covers 14 residues. Per germline, CDR1 KGHSH and CDR2 LQKENI.